The sample holds one count of the clone carrying this TCR beta chain. The antigen is unknown. The data derive from a study of cytomegalovirus exposure and HLA in healthy donors. The approximately 120-subject validation cohort, separate from the approximately 670-subject first cohort, included the donors. Study findings and constraints: A list of 150 to 200 TCR beta chains associated with cytomegalovirus was given. Among TCR sequences, most were rare, though some public TCRs appeared in many donors.

CDR3 length: 14 residues. Germline-derived CDR1 and CDR2 are SGHTA and FQGTGA. V gave up 5 bases and J gave up 6 bases; unmatched junction bases: 6. The assay was immunoSEQ multiplex PCR, and TCRdb's table has in-frame clones only and misses some. The table lists 100,000 to 150,000 clones, approximately 94% of them singletons, with 1.7% in the top ten. This TCR was sampled from a man between 18 and 29 years old in good health and CMV-seronegative. The J gene is TRBJ2-1, the V gene TRBV7-3, with TRBD1 matching over 8 bases. Sequenced sample: PBMCs. CDR3 nucleotide sequence: TGTGCCAGCAGCCCAACCGGGACAGGCAATGAGCAGTTCTTC. Translation gives CASSPTGTGNEQFF.